This is a list of T cell receptor beta chains from one sample in a study of T cell repertoires in cytomegalovirus infection. These receptors' targets are unknown. TCRdb reprocessed the reads via MiXCR and lists one record per CDR3 protein. The sample includes around 430,000 distinct CDR3 sequences, under 45% of them seen just once. The specimen was cultured PBMCs, collected from culture after CMV antigen stimulation. These receptors all come from a human donor in good health (CMV status not recorded). Some clones in this sample may be carry-over from other donors' samples. Both conserved end residues are part of each CDR3. The order of the fields is V gene, J gene, clone size, D gene, CDR3 protein, CDR3 DNA. A D gene is named only where the DNA matches it firmly. Size is stated for part of the rows, as once, few or many counts, or as a class when the clone is expanded.

>TRBV6-1|TRBJ2-7|-|TRBD1
CASSEPGQGAIYEQYF
TGTGCCAGCAGTGAACCGGGACAGGGGGCTATCTACGAGCAGTACTTC
>TRBV4-3|TRBJ2-1|-|TRBD2
CASSQALASSYNEQFF
TGCGCCAGCAGCCAAGCACTAGCGAGCTCCTACAATGAGCAGTTCTTC
>TRBV5-4|TRBJ2-3|-|-
CASSQGRSTDTQYF
TGTGCCAGCAGCCAGGGACGGAGCACAGATACGCAGTATTTT
>TRBV12-3/TRBV12-4|TRBJ2-7|few|-
CASSLAEAYEQYF
TGTGCCAGCAGTTTGGCGGAAGCCTACGAGCAGTACTTC
>TRBV6-1|TRBJ2-7|-|-
CASSEYRVGSYEQYF
TGTGCCAGCAGTGAATACAGGGTTGGTTCCTACGAGCAGTACTTC
>TRBV12-3/TRBV12-4|TRBJ2-3|few|-
CASTFGADTDTQYF
TGTGCCAGCACCTTCGGGGCCGACACAGATACGCAGTATTTT
>TRBV7-6|TRBJ2-5|-|-
CASSAMEGGSRAQYF
TGTGCCAGCAGCGCTATGGAGGGGGGGTCCAGGGCCCAGTACTTC
>TRBV6-2/TRBV6-3|TRBJ1-5|-|-
CASSRWEGRDQPQHF
TGTGCCAGCAGCCGTTGGGAAGGTCGTGATCAGCCCCAGCATTTT
>TRBV20-1|TRBJ1-5|-|-
CSARGMMGTERQPQHF
TGCAGTGCTAGAGGAATGATGGGCACCGAGCGTCAGCCCCAGCATTTT
>TRBV12-3/TRBV12-4|TRBJ2-5|-|-
CASSLGDGGLVTQYF
TGTGCCAGCAGTCTCGGGGACGGGGGGCTCGTGACCCAGTACTTC
>TRBV25-1|TRBJ2-3|-|TRBD2
CASSSRGSTQYF
TGTGCCAGCAGTTCACGCGGGAGTACGCAGTATTTT
>TRBV10-3|TRBJ2-3|-|-
CAIRPYRAGDTQYF
TGTGCCATCAGGCCCTACAGGGCGGGAGATACGCAGTATTTT
>TRBV7-2|TRBJ2-2|-|-
CASSPEGDSASTGELFF
TGTGCCAGCAGCCCGGAGGGGGACAGCGCGAGCACCGGGGAGCTGTTTTTT
>TRBV12-3/TRBV12-4|TRBJ1-1|few|-
CASSYSPRGRGFVAEAFF
TGTGCCAGCAGTTACTCTCCTCGGGGTAGGGGGTTTGTGGCTGAAGCTTTCTTT
>TRBV7-6|TRBJ2-7|-|TRBD1
CASSLASGGTTTYEQYF
TGTGCCAGCAGCTTAGCGTCAGGGGGCACAACGACCTACGAGCAGTACTTC
>TRBV7-2|TRBJ2-1|many|-
CASSLGVDYNEQFF
TGTGCCAGCAGCTTAGGGGTAGACTACAATGAGCAGTTCTTC
>TRBV7-6|TRBJ2-3|-|TRBD2
CASRLSGRDADTQYF
TGTGCCAGCAGACTTAGCGGGAGGGACGCAGATACGCAGTATTTT
>TRBV7-6|TRBJ2-1|few|-
CASSLGWGSKRANEQFF
TGTGCCAGCAGCTTAGGATGGGGTTCAAAGCGGGCCAATGAGCAGTTCTTC
>TRBV6-5|TRBJ2-7|-|-
CASSYSRRRAPYEQYF
TGTGCCAGCAGTTACTCGAGGAGGCGGGCCCCCTACGAGCAGTACTTC
>TRBV11-3|TRBJ2-3|-|-
CASSPTGGGQYF
TGTGCCAGCAGCCCCACCGGTGGAGGGCAGTATTTT
>TRBV6-2/TRBV6-3|TRBJ2-7|once|-
CASSYSFGHELSYEQYF
TGTGCCAGCAGTTACTCTTTCGGGCACGAACTCTCCTACGAGCAGTACTTC
>TRBV12-3/TRBV12-4|TRBJ1-5|few|-
CASSLSRVGESNQPQHF
TGTGCCAGCAGTTTGTCCAGGGTCGGGGAGAGCAATCAGCCCCAGCATTTT
>TRBV6-2/TRBV6-3|TRBJ2-5|-|TRBD2
CASSYRASGSRETQYF
TGTGCCAGCAGTTACAGGGCTAGCGGGAGCAGAGAGACCCAGTACTTC
>TRBV7-2|TRBJ2-5|many|TRBD2
CASSPTSGVLETQYF
TGTGCCAGCAGCCCGACTAGCGGGGTTCTGGAGACCCAGTACTTC
>TRBV7-9|TRBJ2-5|few|-
CASSLLAGSLPQETQYF
TGTGCCAGCAGCTTATTGGCCGGGAGCCTTCCCCAAGAGACCCAGTACTTC